This T cell receptor beta chain emerged from a study of blood T cell repertoires in COVID-19. Study information: Both acute and convalescent COVID-19 samples were obtained from the United States, Italy and Spain. The cDNA or gDNA used as material had been derived from T cells, B-cell-depleted T cells, or PBMCs.

In the study's own analysis: Estimates of nucleated cell counts were drawn from the amplification of reference gene primers. Profiled with immunoSEQ multiplex PCR; TCRdb holds only in-frame clones, not every one. V, J and clone size are taken as reported in that table, and D and trimming were inferred from the DNA itself. Of a few hundred thousand clones in the sample, 86% were seen once. This CDR3 has 17 amino acids. V was clipped by 5 bases and J by 6 bases; unmatched bases: 14. Germline CDR1 reads SGHTA; CDR2 reads FQGTGA. The chain uses TRBV7-3 and TRBJ2-3; 10 bases map to TRBD2. Sequencing input: peripheral blood. The receptor was derived from an elderly man with acute or convalescent COVID-19. CDR3 in DNA: TGTGCCAGCAGCCCCCTGGCTAGCGGGAGTGGTGGGGATACGCAGTATTTT. Translating gives CASSPLASGSGGDTQYF.